Listed here are 23 T cell receptor beta chains from one sample, sequenced in a study of T cell responses to AZD1222 COVID-19 vaccine. TCRdb's copy holds only in-frame clones and misses some; the assay was immunoSEQ multiplex PCR. There are approximately 210,000 clones in the sample; approximately 94% occur only once, and over 1.5% lies in the top ten. This specimen consisted of peripheral blood, obtained 28 days after the second dose of the MenACWY control vaccine. The receptors stem from an adult who received the MenACWY meningococcal vaccine as a control.

CDR3 bases: TGTGCCAGCAGCCAAGAAAGGACGCTCTGGGTACAAGCCAAGATCTACGAGCAGTACTTC. It encodes CASSQERTLWVQAKIYEQYF. The chain couples TRBV4-2 to TRBJ2-7; D call uncertain. The CDR3 has 20 residues. Germline CDR1 reads LGHNA; CDR2 reads YNFKEQ. V lost 0 bases to trimming and J lost 3 bases, with 27 bases between them.

The CDR3 DNA is TGTGCCAGCAGGCCAGGGTGGTCCTACGAGCAGTACTTC. Protein: CASRPGWSYEQYF. This chain joins TRBV12-3 or TRBV12-4 and TRBJ2-7; D is perhaps TRBD1 (5 bases). The CDR3 length is 13 residues. Trimming cost V 6 bases and J 1 base, with 10 bases left between them.

This clone was found a few times. The J gene is TRBJ2-1, the V gene TRBV25-1; 10 bases fit TRBD2. The V gene's germline CDR1 is MGHDK and CDR2 SYGVNS. This CDR3 has 14 residues. Unmatched junction bases numbered 4, after V lost 6 bases and J lost 5 bases. The CDR3 here is CASRSSGGNNEQFF. In DNA, the CDR3 is TGTGCCAGCAGGTCTAGCGGGGGCAACAATGAGCAGTTCTTC. The variable domain in full, completed from reference TRBV25-1 and TRBJ2-1, reads EADIYQTPRYLVIGTGKKITLECSQTMGHDKMYWYQQDPGMELHLIHYSYGVNSTEKGDLSSESTVSRIRTEHFPLTLESARPSHTSQYLCASRSSGGNNEQFFGPGTRLTVL.

V gene TRBV30 combines with J gene TRBJ2-4; no definite D call. Deletions cut 3 bases from V and 0 bases from J, with 6 bases between. The CDR3 is 13 amino acids. Germline CDR1 and CDR2: GTSNPN and SVGIG (reference sequence). The CDR3 spells CAWSRLAKNIQYF. The CDR3 DNA reads TGTGCCTGGAGCCGGTTAGCCAAAAACATTCAGTACTTC.

V usage is TRBV28 and J usage is TRBJ2-5; D is possibly TRBD2 (5 bases). The CDR3 is 13 amino acids. V was clipped by 7 bases and J by 5 bases, with 14 bases between them. Germline lookup yields CDR1 MDHEN and CDR2 SYDVKM. DNA for the CDR3: TGTGCCAGCACCCGAGGGATACGGGAGACCCAGTACTTC. Its protein is CASTRGIRETQYF.

The V gene is TRBV2, the J gene TRBJ2-2; D possibly corresponds to TRBD2 (7 bases). The CDR3 is 17 residues long. V shed 6 bases and J shed 0 bases, with 17 bases lying between them. In germline, CDR1 is SNHLY, CDR2 FYNNEI. Here the CDR3 DNA reads TGTGCCAGCAGCGGACGGGGGGCCCGGACGAACACCGGGGAGCTGTTTTTT. It yields the protein CASSGRGARTNTGELFF.

The CDR3 bases are TGTGCCAGCAGTGATCCGGCGGGGGGCACAGATACGCAGTATTTT. It encodes CASSDPAGGTDTQYF. The V call is TRBV2, the J call TRBJ2-3; 7 nucleotides align to TRBD2. Germline CDR1 reads SNHLY; CDR2 reads FYNNEI. V lost 3 bases and J lost 1; bases outside the gene matches: 4. This CDR3 contains 15 residues.

This chain links TRBV6-2 or TRBV6-3 with TRBJ2-1, with a weak D call TRBD2 (6 bases). CDR1 MNHEY and CDR2 SVGEGT come from the germline V gene. The CDR3 length is 13 residues. V was clipped by 2 bases and J by 7 bases, with 9 bases between them. CDR3 in amino acids: CASSYGGVNEQFF. CDR3 bases: TGTGCCAGCAGTTACGGCGGGGTTAATGAGCAGTTCTTC.

V is TRBV7-9 and J is TRBJ2-1; D remains unclear. CDR1 is SEHNR, CDR2 FQNEAQ, per germline (reference sequence). V gave up 1 base and J gave up 3 bases, with 13 bases separating them. The CDR3 has 16 residues. CDR3 coding DNA: TGTGCCAGCAGCTTAGGTGGAAACAAGGGCTACAATGAGCAGTTCTTC. Protein: CASSLGGNKGYNEQFF.

The chain is built from TRBV11-3 and TRBJ1-5; D is undetermined. CDR1 and CDR2 (germline): SGHNT, YENEEA. V dropped 5 bases and J dropped 0 bases, with 8 bases sitting between them. This CDR3 has 14 residues. The CDR3 DNA follows: TGTGCCAGCAGCGTAAGCCTTAGCAATCAGCCCCAGCATTTT. This encodes CASSVSLSNQPQHF.

The genes are TRBV7-2 and TRBJ2-7; 9 bases align to TRBD2. Per the germline V gene, CDR1 is SGHTA and CDR2 is FQGNSA. The CDR3 is 15 amino acids. V trimming: 5 bases; J trimming: 3 bases; junction bases outside the gene matches: 8. CDR3 protein: CASSPGLAGLYEQYF. The CDR3 DNA reads TGTGCCAGCAGCCCCGGGCTAGCGGGACTCTACGAGCAGTACTTC.

V usage is TRBV6-1 and J usage is TRBJ2-4; D perhaps matches TRBD1 (6 bases). The V end was cut by 0 bases, the J end by 0 bases, with 12 bases between. The CDR3 is 17 amino acids. The V gene's germline CDR1 is MNHNS and CDR2 SASEGT. For the CDR3, the DNA is TGTGCCAGCAGTGAAGCAGGGGGACACCTAGCCAAAAACATTCAGTACTTC. This codes for CASSEAGGHLAKNIQYF.

The count of this clone is one. DNA for the CDR3: TGCAGCGTCTTTCGGGAGAGCTCCTACAATGAGCAGTTCTTC. As protein: CSVFRESSYNEQFF. The rearrangement joins TRBV29-1 to TRBJ2-1, with D possibly being TRBD2 (6 bases). Looked up from germline, CDR1 is SQVTM and CDR2 is ANQGSEA. This CDR3 contains 14 residues. Trimming removed 6 bases at V and 0 bases at J, with 12 bases between.

CDR3 region: CASSATRGTGELFF. The CDR3 DNA reads TGCGCCAGCAGCGCCACAAGGGGTACCGGGGAGCTGTTTTTT. The gene calls are TRBV4-3 and TRBJ2-2; tentatively, D is TRBD1 (5 bases). The CDR3 is 14 amino acids. V gave up 5 bases and J gave up 5 bases, with 12 bases separating them. Germline assignment: CDR1 LGHNA and CDR2 YSLEER.

The sample holds one count of this clone. The CDR3 coding sequence is TGTGCCAGCAGCTTGAGGGGACAGGGCGGCACTGAAGCTTTCTTT. This gives the protein CASSLRGQGGTEAFF. The chain is built from TRBV5-6 and TRBJ1-1, with 9 bases lining up with TRBD1. Unmatched junction bases numbered 5, after V lost 1 base and J lost 4 bases. CDR3 length: 15 amino acids. The germline V gene has CDR1 SGHDT and CDR2 YYEEEE.

CDR3 protein: CASSMFQGYYGYTF. CDR3 DNA sequence: TGTGCCAGTAGTATGTTCCAGGGTTACTATGGCTACACCTTC. This sequence joins TRBV19 and TRBJ1-2; the D gene is possibly TRBD1 (5 bases). Germline CDR1 reads LNHDA; CDR2 reads SQIVND (reference sequence). This CDR3 region has 14 residues. The germline V and J ends were trimmed by 3 bases and 3 bases, with 11 bases remaining between them.

The V and J genes are TRBV30 and TRBJ1-5; 7 positions agree with TRBD1. The CDR3 runs 14 residues. The V gene end was trimmed by 2 bases and the J gene end by 6 bases; junction bases not matched to a gene: 7. CDR1 is GTSNPN and CDR2 is SVGIG in the germline V gene (reference sequence). The CDR3 coding sequence is TGTGCCTGGAGTCAGCGACAGGGCAGTCAGCCCCAGCATTTT. Protein product: CAWSQRQGSQPQHF.

The gene calls are TRBV12-3 or TRBV12-4 and TRBJ2-7; possibly TRBD1 for D (5 bases). The V and J ends lost 6 bases and 7 bases respectively, with 16 bases between them. The CDR3 extends over 13 amino acids. CDR3 in amino acids: CASREQVDLEQYF. CDR3 bases: TGTGCCAGCAGGGAACAGGTTGATTTAGAGCAGTACTTC.

The chain joins TRBV28 to TRBJ1-2; 11 bases match TRBD1. CDR3 length equals 15 residues. Germline V CDR1 and CDR2: MDHEN, SYDVKM. Trimming took 3 bases from V and 4 from J; bases not matched to a gene: 4. The CDR3 sequence is CASSLTGQGGYGYTF. The CDR3 DNA reads as TGTGCCAGCAGTTTGACGGGACAGGGGGGCTATGGCTACACCTTC.

The V and J genes are TRBV2 and TRBJ2-3; 11 bases match TRBD2. Unmatched junction bases numbered 6, after V lost 6 bases and J lost 1 base. CDR1 and CDR2 (germline): SNHLY, FYNNEI. There are 16 residues in the CDR3. CDR3 sequence: CASRDTSGSGTDTQYF. The CDR3 DNA reads as TGTGCCAGCAGAGATACTAGCGGGAGTGGCACAGATACGCAGTATTTT.

J is TRBJ2-6 and V is TRBV30; D perhaps matches TRBD1 (6 bases). This CDR3 has 16 residues. The germline V gene encodes CDR1 GTSNPN and CDR2 SVGIG (reference sequence). Trimming cost V 8 bases and J 2 bases, with 19 bases left between them. The CDR3 reads CAQTRGQGAGANVLTF. CDR3 in DNA: TGTGCCCAGACCAGGGGTCAAGGGGCTGGGGCCAACGTCCTGACTTTC.

The chain employs TRBV11-2 and TRBJ1-2, with a tentative D call TRBD1 (5 bases). The ends were cut back, 0 bases at V and 3 bases at J, with 8 bases in the middle. Germline CDR1 and CDR2: SGHAT and FQNNGV. The CDR3 is 14 amino acids. CDR3 sequence: CASSLDSTDYGYTF. DNA of the CDR3: TGTGCCAGCAGCTTAGATTCGACAGACTATGGCTACACCTTC.

The rearrangement joins TRBV28 to TRBJ2-1, with 7 nucleotides matching TRBD2. J was trimmed by 3 bases and V by 7 bases; bases with no gene match: 6. Germline assignment: CDR1 MDHEN and CDR2 SYDVKM. The CDR3 spans 14 residues. The CDR3, as DNA: TGTGCCAGCAATCCCAGCGGGATCTACAATGAGCAGTTCTTC. Translated, it gives CASNPSGIYNEQFF.